The next 28 T cell receptor beta chains were all read from a single sample in a study of blood T cell repertoires in COVID-19. Sequencing used immunoSEQ multiplex PCR; TCRdb keeps in-frame clones, though not all of them. Of under 550,000 clones in the sample, roughly 89% were seen once. Sequenced: peripheral blood. The receptors stem from a man aged 18 to 29 with COVID-19, enrolled during active disease.

The chain recombines TRBV7-9 with TRBJ2-7; 11 positions agree with TRBD1. Germline V lookup: CDR1 SEHNR, CDR2 FQNEAQ (reference sequence). Trimming removed 4 bases from V and 7 bases from J; junction bases left unmatched: 9. The CDR3 has 15 amino acids. As DNA, the CDR3 is TGTGCCAGCAGCTCCCTCCGGACAGGGGGCAGGGAGCAGTACTTC. Its translation is CASSSLRTGGREQYF.

The genes are TRBV30 and TRBJ2-7, with 7 bases lining up with TRBD1. V was clipped by 2 bases and J by 6 bases; unmatched bases: 4. CDR1 and CDR2 (germline): GTSNPN, SVGIG (reference sequence). This CDR3 region has 12 residues. The CDR3 nucleotides read TGTGCCTGGAGTCCACAGGGGAGCGAGCAGTACTTC. It yields the protein CAWSPQGSEQYF.

The rearrangement uses TRBV3-1 (or the pseudogene TRBV3-2) and TRBJ1-2, with 12 nucleotides matching TRBD1. J gave up 7 bases and V 6 bases, and 9 bases lay outside the gene matches. CDR1 and CDR2 from the germline V gene are LGHDT and YNNKEL (reference sequence). The CDR3 covers 15 residues. Here the CDR3 reads CASSYPGTGGSGYTF. The CDR3 DNA is TGTGCCAGCAGTTACCCTGGGACAGGGGGCTCTGGCTACACCTTC.

This sequence joins TRBV4-2 and TRBJ1-1; 7 bases are shared with TRBD1. The CDR3 is made up of 14 amino acids. V was pared by 6 bases and J by 5 bases, with 9 bases of the junction left unmatched. CDR1 LGHNA and CDR2 YNFKEQ come from the germline V gene. CDR3 sequence reads: CASRDDRERTEAFF. In DNA, the CDR3 is TGTGCCAGCAGGGATGACAGGGAGCGAACTGAAGCTTTCTTT.

V usage is TRBV20-1 and J usage is TRBJ2-5; 9 positions match TRBD2. V shed 3 bases and J 9 bases; nucleotides not matched to a gene: 8. Germline assignment: CDR1 DFQATT and CDR2 SNEGSKA (reference sequence). This CDR3 is 13 amino acids long. Here the CDR3 reads CSASVAGVTAQYF. In nucleotides, the CDR3 is TGCAGTGCTAGTGTAGCGGGAGTGACGGCCCAGTACTTC.

The V gene is TRBV15, the J gene TRBJ2-7; a possible D gene is TRBD2 (6 bases). This CDR3 has 14 amino acids. Germline CDR1 LNHNV, CDR2 YYDKDF (reference sequence). The ends were cut back, 8 bases at V and 4 bases at J, with 18 bases in the middle. CDR3 sequence reads: CATGRKRVPYEQYF. The CDR3 DNA sequence: TGTGCCACCGGAAGAAAGCGGGTACCTTACGAGCAGTACTTC.

The chain uses TRBV2 and TRBJ2-1; 7 bases match TRBD2. Trimming removed 1 base from V and 4 bases from J; junction bases left unmatched: 1. CDR1 SNHLY and CDR2 FYNNEI come from the germline V gene. The CDR3 extends over 14 amino acids. The CDR3 DNA follows: TGTGCCAGCAGTGAAGAGCGGGGTTACAATGAGCAGTTCTTC. It specifies CASSEERGYNEQFF.

The rearrangement links TRBV30 to TRBJ2-1; 11 bases line up with TRBD2. The V gene's germline CDR1 is GTSNPN and CDR2 SVGIG (reference sequence). The length of the CDR3 is 15 residues. Trimming cost V 1 base and J 7 bases; bases outside gene matches: 6. CDR3 coding DNA: TGTGCCTGGAGTGGTAGCGGGAGGGCCAAAAATGAGCAGTTCTTC. Its protein is CAWSGSGRAKNEQFF.

This chain connects TRBV19 to TRBJ1-1; 10 bases match TRBD1. Germline CDR1 reads LNHDA; CDR2 reads SQIVND (reference sequence). This CDR3 has 13 residues. J was trimmed by 5 bases and V by 4 bases; bases with no gene match: 1. The DNA for the CDR3 is TGTGCCAGTAGTAGGACAGGGGGGACTGAAGCTTTCTTT. Its protein product is CASSRTGGTEAFF. The whole variable domain, remainder taken from reference TRBV19 and TRBJ1-1, is DGGITQSPKYLFRKEGQNVTLSCEQNLNHDAMYWYRQDPGQGLRLIYYSQIVNDFQKGDIAEGYSVSREKKESFPLTVTSAQKNPTAFYLCASSRTGGTEAFFGQGTRLTVV.

The chain uses TRBV9 and TRBJ2-2, with 10 positions matching TRBD2. The junction had 3 bases not matched to a gene; V was cut back by 3 bases and J by 7 bases. There are 14 residues in the CDR3. Germline-derived CDR1 and CDR2 are SGDLS and YYNGEE. CDR3 protein: CASSARLAGGELFF. The CDR3 bases are TGTGCCAGCAGCGCCAGACTAGCGGGCGGGGAGCTGTTTTTT.

The CDR3 DNA sequence: TGTGCCATCAGTGAGGGCGCGGGGGAAGGGCCCCAGCATTTT. The encoded protein is CAISEGAGEGPQHF. The chain carries TRBV10-3 and TRBJ1-5; weak D call: TRBD1 (5 bases). Trimming stripped 2 bases from V and 9 bases from J, with 14 bases between. The germline CDR1 and CDR2 sequences are ENHRY and SYGVKD. The CDR3 has 14 amino acids.

This chain uses TRBV4-1 with TRBJ1-6; 8 nucleotides match TRBD1. CDR1 and CDR2 (germline): MGHRA, YSYEKL. CDR3 length equals 18 residues. V shed 5 bases and J 6 bases; nucleotides not matched to a gene: 15. The CDR3 sequence: CASSEFQGAPVRNSPLHF. Here the CDR3 DNA reads TGCGCCAGCAGCGAATTCCAGGGGGCGCCCGTTCGTAATTCACCCCTCCACTTT.

This chain uses TRBV19 with TRBJ2-5, with D uncertain. Germline CDR1 reads LNHDA; CDR2 reads SQIVND (reference sequence). V gave up 5 bases and J gave up 2 bases, with 9 bases separating them. This CDR3 spans 13 amino acids. CDR3 sequence reads: CASSSHRQETQYF. CDR3 nucleotide sequence: TGTGCCAGTAGTTCGCACAGACAAGAGACCCAGTACTTC.

The chain links TRBV4-2 to TRBJ2-7; 7 positions match TRBD2. The CDR3 spans 15 residues. V lost 4 bases, J lost 3 bases, and 9 bases stayed unmatched. In germline, CDR1 is LGHNA, CDR2 YNFKEQ. CDR3 coding DNA: TGTGCCAGCAGCCTTGAGAGCGGGGTAAGCTACGAGCAGTACTTC. The encoded protein is CASSLESGVSYEQYF.

The chain couples TRBV4-1 to TRBJ2-2; tentative D call: TRBD1 (5 bases). The CDR3 contains 17 residues. CDR1 and CDR2 (germline): MGHRA, YSYEKL. V was clipped by 0 bases and J by 0 bases, with 11 bases between them. This CDR3 reads CASSQERGTSNTGELFF. The CDR3 DNA reads as TGCGCCAGCAGCCAAGAAAGGGGCACTTCGAACACCGGGGAGCTGTTTTTT.

This rearrangement joins TRBV19 to TRBJ2-2; TRBD1 agrees at 10 bases. The V gene's germline CDR1 is LNHDA and CDR2 SQIVND (reference sequence). The CDR3 contains 17 residues. Unmatched junction bases numbered 11, after V lost 6 bases and J lost 4 bases. This chain's CDR3 is CASSHTRDRGITGELFF. The CDR3 bases are TGTGCCAGTAGCCACACCCGGGACAGGGGCATCACCGGGGAGCTGTTTTTT.

The chain uses TRBV18 and TRBJ2-3; 8 nucleotides agree with TRBD1. This CDR3 has 16 residues. The J segment lost 2 bases and the V segment lost 3 bases, leaving 7 bases of the junction unmatched. Germline V gene lookup returns CDR1 KGHSH and CDR2 LQKENI. CDR3 sequence reads: CASSPRTGSNTDTQYF. The DNA of the CDR3 is TGTGCCAGCTCACCTCGGACAGGGTCAAACACAGATACGCAGTATTTT.

The chain uses TRBV3-1 (or the pseudogene TRBV3-2) and TRBJ2-6; TRBD2 matches 9 bases. After removal of 2 bases from V and 0 bases from J, the junction contained 8 bases not matched to a gene. Germline V gives CDR1 LGHDT, CDR2 YNNKEL (reference sequence). The CDR3 runs to 19 residues. DNA of the CDR3: TGTGCCAGCAGCCAAATTCCGGGACTAGCCTACTCTGGGGCCAACGTCCTGACTTTC. Translated, it gives CASSQIPGLAYSGANVLTF.

The chain carries TRBV6-5 and TRBJ1-1; D remains ambiguous. The CDR3 is 13 residues long. Trimming left V 3 bases short and J 0 bases short, with 5 bases between. CDR1 and CDR2 from the germline V gene are MNHEY and SVGAGI. This CDR3 is CASSYIVNTEAFF. In DNA form, the CDR3 reads TGTGCCAGCAGTTATATAGTGAACACTGAAGCTTTCTTT.

CDR3 bases: TGTGCCAGCTGCGGACAGGGCACTGAAGCTTTCTTT. Amino acid sequence: CASCGQGTEAFF. The V call is TRBV11-2, the J call TRBJ1-1, with 8 positions matching TRBD1. Germline V gene sequence: CDR1 SGHAT, CDR2 FQNNGV. Trimming at V came to 8 bases and at J to 4 bases, leaving 3 bases not matched to a gene. The CDR3 totals 12 residues.

The chain is built from TRBV4-1 and TRBJ1-1, with 7 positions matching TRBD1. The germline CDR1 and CDR2 sequences are MGHRA and YSYEKL. The CDR3 is made up of 16 amino acids. J lost 0 bases, V lost 0 bases, and 4 bases had no gene match. The DNA of the CDR3 is TGCGCCAGCAGCCAAGAGGGACAGTGGATGAACACTGAAGCTTTCTTT. This sequence encodes CASSQEGQWMNTEAFF.

This clone was seen only once. The chain combines TRBV5-1 with TRBJ2-3; 11 bases line up with TRBD2. Germline assignment: CDR1 SGHRS and CDR2 YFSETQ. Germline trimming cut 3 bases from V and 3 bases from J; bases unmatched to any gene: 6. The CDR3 contains 16 residues. The CDR3 is CASSWGSSGRTDTQYF. The DNA of the CDR3 is TGCGCCAGCAGCTGGGGGTCTAGCGGGAGGACAGATACGCAGTATTTT.

The chain combines TRBV10-2 with TRBJ2-7; tentatively, D is TRBD1 (8 bases). This CDR3 has 14 residues. Trimming removed 4 bases from V and 4 bases from J, with 14 bases in between. From germline, CDR1 is WSHSY and CDR2 SAAADI. Here the CDR3 DNA reads TGCGCCAGCAGTGGTGGACAGGGAGGGTACGAGCAGTACTTC. Its protein is CASSGGQGGYEQYF.

The CDR3 sequence is CASSRNPGTNEKLFF. CDR3 nucleotides: TGTGCCAGTAGTCGGAATCCAGGGACTAATGAAAAACTGTTTTTT. This sequence joins TRBV19 and TRBJ1-4, with D maybe TRBD1 (5 bases). The V end was cut by 5 bases, the J end by 2 bases, with 12 bases between. CDR1 and CDR2 (germline): LNHDA, SQIVND (reference sequence). This CDR3 comprises 15 residues.

A word on this clone: At one boundary the junction diverges from the germline segment, which might be a read error. In DNA, the CDR3 is TGTGCCAGCAGTGACTCATCCGGGGGAGGAGAGACCCAGTACTTC. This translates into CASSDSSGGGETQYF. The chain employs TRBV6-5 and TRBJ2-5, with D possibly matching TRBD2 (6 bases). The germline CDR1 and CDR2 sequences are MNHEY and SVGAGI. The CDR3 length is 15 residues.

This sequence joins TRBV14 and TRBJ2-5, with 8 bases identical to TRBD2. Germline CDR1 reads SGHDN; CDR2 reads FVKESK. CDR3 length equals 14 residues. The ends lost 10 bases at V and 5 bases at J; junction bases unmatched: 12. CDR3 sequence: CATRNGRGWETQYF. CDR3 nucleotide sequence: TGTGCCACCCGTAACGGGAGGGGGTGGGAGACCCAGTACTTC.

The V and J genes are TRBV5-8 and TRBJ2-7, with 7 bases aligning to TRBD1. The CDR3 runs to 15 residues. J gave up 3 bases and V 7 bases, and 13 bases lay outside the gene matches. Per the germline V gene, CDR1 is SGHTS and CDR2 is YDEGEE. In DNA, the CDR3 is TGTGCCAGCTCTAAAAGACAGGGAACTTTCTACGAGCAGTACTTC. It translates to CASSKRQGTFYEQYF.

The V and J genes are TRBV7-8 and TRBJ1-4, with unresolved D. The V and J ends lost 6 bases and 5 bases respectively, with 19 bases between them. The CDR3 covers 16 residues. Germline V lookup: CDR1 SGHVS, CDR2 FQNEAQ. CDR3 protein: CASSFAPPRLNEKLFF. For the CDR3, the DNA is TGTGCCAGCAGTTTCGCCCCCCCCAGACTAAATGAAAAACTGTTTTTT.